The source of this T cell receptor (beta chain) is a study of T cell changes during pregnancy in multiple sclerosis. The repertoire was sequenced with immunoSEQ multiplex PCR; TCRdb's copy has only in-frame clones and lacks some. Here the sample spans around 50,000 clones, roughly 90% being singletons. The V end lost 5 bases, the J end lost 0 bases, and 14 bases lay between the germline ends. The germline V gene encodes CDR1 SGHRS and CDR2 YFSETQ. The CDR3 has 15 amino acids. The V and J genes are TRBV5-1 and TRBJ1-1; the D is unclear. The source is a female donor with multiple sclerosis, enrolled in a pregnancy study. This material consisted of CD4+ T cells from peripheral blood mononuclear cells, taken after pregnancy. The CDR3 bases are TGCGCCAGCAGAGAGGGTGTATCAATGAACACTGAAGCTTTCTTT. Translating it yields CASREGVSMNTEAFF.